Below are 27 T cell receptor beta chains sequenced from a single sample in a study of CD8 T cells in Susac syndrome. The RNA, about 0.45 to 1 ug, was put through reverse transcription using random hexamers. TCRdb ran MiXCR on the immunoSEQ multiplex PCR reads and lists one entry per CDR3 protein. The data contain 110,000 or so distinct CDR3 sequences, roughly 95% of them singletons. The sequenced sample was CD4+ T cells from PBMCs. The receptors were sampled from a human donor in good health.

The chain employs TRBV9 and TRBJ2-1; 9 nucleotides match TRBD2. The CDR3 extends over 17 amino acids. CDR1 is SGDLS and CDR2 is YYNGEE in the germline V gene. V shed 4 bases, J shed 0 bases, and the junction held 8 bases outside the gene matches. The CDR3 sequence is CASSLSGSVNSYNEQFF. The CDR3 DNA reads as TGTGCCAGCAGCCTTAGCGGGAGTGTTAACTCCTACAATGAGCAGTTCTTC.

In DNA form, the CDR3 reads TGTGCCAGCAGCCAACTGGACAGGCCTAGTCATGGCTACACCTTC. Amino acids: CASSQLDRPSHGYTF. This chain connects TRBV14 to TRBJ1-2; the match to TRBD1 covers 7 bases. The CDR3 has 15 amino acids. Germline CDR1 is SGHDN and CDR2 is FVKESK. Germline trimming cut 2 bases from V and 6 bases from J; bases unmatched to any gene: 9.

The gene calls are TRBV5-1 and TRBJ2-7; 12 nucleotides agree with TRBD2. With 2 bases clipped from V and 6 bases from J, the junction kept 9 bases outside the gene matches. The CDR3 is 16 residues long. Per germline, CDR1 SGHRS and CDR2 YFSETQ. The CDR3 loop reads CASSLTTSGRRGEQYF. The DNA of the CDR3 is TGCGCCAGCAGCTTAACAACTAGCGGGAGGCGGGGCGAGCAGTACTTC. Combining the CDR3 with reference TRBV5-1 and TRBJ2-7 gives the whole variable domain KAGVTQTPRYLIKTRGQQVTLSCSPISGHRSVSWYQQTPGQGLQFLFEYFSETQRNKGNFPGRFSGRQFSNSRSEMNVSTLELGDSALYLCASSLTTSGRRGEQYFGPGTRLTVT.

V usage is TRBV3-1 and J usage is TRBJ2-5; 9 bases match TRBD2. Per germline, CDR1 LGHDT and CDR2 YNNKEL (reference sequence). This CDR3 region has 16 residues. J was trimmed by 0 bases and V by 0 bases; bases with no gene match: 2. The DNA of the CDR3 is TGTGCCAGCAGCCAAGATGGCGGGGGGGACCAAGAGACCCAGTACTTC. Protein sequence: CASSQDGGGDQETQYF.

The chain is built from TRBV28 and TRBJ2-7; TRBD2 matches 13 bases. Unmatched junction bases numbered 15, after V lost 4 bases and J lost 0 bases. From germline, CDR1 is MDHEN and CDR2 SYDVKM. This CDR3 is 20 amino acids long. CDR3 nucleotide sequence: TGTGCCAGCAGTTCCCCAGGGACCCCGGGACTAGCGGGAAGCTCCTACGAGCAGTACTTC. Translated, it gives CASSSPGTPGLAGSSYEQYF.

The rearrangement joins TRBV2 to TRBJ2-2, with 8 bases matching TRBD2. The CDR3 is made up of 14 amino acids. Germline assignment: CDR1 SNHLY and CDR2 FYNNEI. V was pared by 6 bases and J by 4 bases, with 4 bases of the junction left unmatched. CDR3 nucleotide sequence: TGTGCCAGCAGGCGGGGGGATGTCACCGGGGAGCTGTTTTTT. Protein product: CASRRGDVTGELFF. Together with reference TRBV2 and TRBJ2-2, the CDR3 gives the full variable domain: EPEVTQTPSHQVTQMGQEVILRCVPISNHLYFYWYRQILGQKVEFLVSFYNNEISEKSEIFDDQFSVERPDGSNFTLKIRSTKLEDSAMYFCASRRGDVTGELFFGEGSRLTVL.

The chain is built from TRBV29-1 and TRBJ1-1; the match to TRBD1 covers 8 bases. CDR3 size: 13 residues. V lost 8 bases, J lost 2 bases, and 7 bases stayed unmatched. Germline CDR1 and CDR2: SQVTM and ANQGSEA. The CDR3 loop reads CSFDDRGNTEAFF. CDR3 nucleotides: TGCAGCTTCGATGACAGGGGTAACACTGAAGCTTTCTTT.

V is TRBV7-3 and J is TRBJ2-7, with D maybe TRBD2 (5 bases). Trimming left V 8 bases short and J 9 bases short, with 14 bases between. CDR1 and CDR2 from the germline V gene are SGHTA and FQGTGA. The CDR3 has 11 amino acids. The CDR3 here is CASRRGAGQYF. The CDR3 bases are TGTGCCAGCCGTCGAGGCGCGGGGCAGTACTTC.

This sequence joins TRBV28 and TRBJ1-2, with 8 bases fitting TRBD1. The J segment lost 7 bases and the V segment lost 2 bases, leaving 9 bases of the junction unmatched. This CDR3 is built from 15 residues. Germline CDR1 and CDR2: MDHEN and SYDVKM. CDR3 DNA: TGTGCCAGCAGTTTAGGCCCCGGGACAGGACGTGGCTACACCTTC. This gives the protein CASSLGPGTGRGYTF.

The gene calls are TRBV7-8 and TRBJ2-3, with TRBD1 matching 10 bases. This CDR3 spans 17 amino acids. The germline gives CDR1 SGHVS, CDR2 FQNEAQ. The V segment lost 2 bases and the J segment 1 base; nucleotides outside the gene matches: 6. This CDR3 reads CASSLRDRGGGTDTQYF. DNA for the CDR3: TGTGCCAGCAGCTTACGGGACAGGGGCGGCGGCACAGATACGCAGTATTTT.

This clonotype has a single count. The chain couples TRBV7-9 to TRBJ2-1, with 8 bases that match TRBD1. Germline assignment: CDR1 SEHNR and CDR2 FQNEAQ (reference sequence). This CDR3 comprises 17 residues. V lost 3 bases, J lost 7 bases, and 14 bases stayed unmatched. CDR3 loop: CASSFQRGQGARNEQFF. The DNA for the CDR3 is TGTGCCAGCAGCTTTCAGCGCGGGCAGGGGGCGAGGAATGAGCAGTTCTTC.

This clonotype showed up just once. The chain employs TRBV9 and TRBJ1-6; weak D call: TRBD1 (5 bases). CDR1 SGDLS and CDR2 YYNGEE come from the germline V gene. The CDR3 totals 13 residues. The V end was cut by 7 bases, the J end by 7 bases, with 12 bases between. The CDR3 spells CASAVGENSPLHF. Here the CDR3 DNA reads TGTGCCAGCGCTGTGGGGGAGAATTCACCCCTCCACTTT.

The chain recombines TRBV19 with TRBJ1-5; D is perhaps TRBD1 (5 bases). Trimming removed 5 bases at V and 8 bases at J, with 16 bases between. CDR3 length: 14 amino acids. Germline values: CDR1 LNHDA, CDR2 SQIVND (reference sequence). CDR3 DNA sequence: TGTGCCAGTAGTCTCGGGACGGCCAGGGAGCCCCAGCATTTT. As protein: CASSLGTAREPQHF.

The CDR3 DNA is TGTGCCAGCAGTCCACGGGGGGCGAAAGGCTACACCTTC. This gives the protein CASSPRGAKGYTF. This chain uses TRBV28 with TRBJ1-2; possibly TRBD1 for D (6 bases). The CDR3 runs 13 residues. Trimming removed 5 bases at V and 8 bases at J, with 15 bases between. Germline V gene lookup returns CDR1 MDHEN and CDR2 SYDVKM.

In this sample, this clonotype turned up once. The J gene is TRBJ2-7, the V gene TRBV19; 8 bases line up with TRBD1. This CDR3 region has 17 residues. CDR1 LNHDA and CDR2 SQIVND come from the germline V gene (reference sequence). The V and J ends lost 5 bases and 0 bases, in that order; junction bases with no gene match: 12. The DNA for the CDR3 is TGTGCCAGTAGTCCCAAGGGCCGGGACAGGAGCTCCTACGAGCAGTACTTC. The encoded protein is CASSPKGRDRSSYEQYF.

The V gene is TRBV20-1, the J gene TRBJ2-5; 9 bases map to TRBD1. This CDR3 contains 12 residues. V lost 7 bases to trimming and J lost 2 bases; unmatched junction nucleotides: 2. Germline assignment: CDR1 DFQATT and CDR2 SNEGSKA (reference sequence). CDR3 in amino acids: CSGGQGQETQYF. For the CDR3, the DNA is TGCAGTGGGGGACAGGGACAAGAGACCCAGTACTTC.

This clonotype has just one count. This chain uses TRBV29-1 with TRBJ2-6; 11 bases map to TRBD2. CDR1 is SQVTM, CDR2 ANQGSEA, per germline. This CDR3 spans 14 amino acids. The V and J ends lost 7 bases and 8 bases, in that order; junction bases with no gene match: 7. The CDR3 loop is CSAVSGGASNVLTF. CDR3 nucleotides: TGCAGCGCAGTTAGCGGGGGGGCGTCCAACGTCCTGACTTTC.

Only one count was recorded for this clonotype. This sequence joins TRBV20-1 and TRBJ2-3; 12 bases agree with TRBD2. The CDR3 totals 17 residues. The junction had 11 bases not matched to a gene; V was cut back by 5 bases and J by 2 bases. Germline V CDR1 and CDR2: DFQATT, SNEGSKA (reference sequence). The DNA of the CDR3 is TGCAGTGCTGAGGCCTGGACTAGCGGGGAGGACACAGATACGCAGTATTTT. Its protein product is CSAEAWTSGEDTDTQYF.

The chain uses TRBV30 and TRBJ1-1, with D hard to call. Germline CDR1 reads GTSNPN; CDR2 reads SVGIG (reference sequence). The CDR3 sequence is 14 residues long. Trimming shortened V by 3 bases and J by 1 base, and 12 bases separated the two germline ends. This CDR3 is CAWSQRLSNTEAFF. The CDR3 coding sequence is TGTGCCTGGAGCCAGCGTCTCTCGAACACTGAAGCTTTCTTT.

This sequence joins TRBV4-1 and TRBJ2-3, with D possibly TRBD1 on 6 matching bases. The length of the CDR3 is 17 residues. V was trimmed by 3 bases and J by 2 bases, leaving 18 bases between them. The germline V gene has CDR1 MGHRA and CDR2 YSYEKL. The CDR3 sequence is CASSHPLKGGFTDTQYF. For the CDR3, the DNA is TGCGCCAGCAGCCATCCGCTGAAAGGGGGTTTCACAGATACGCAGTATTTT.

This clonotype was seen a few times. The chain couples TRBV25-1 to TRBJ2-2; possibly TRBD1 for D (5 bases). Trimming cost V 5 bases and J 8 bases, with 12 bases left between them. The germline V gene encodes CDR1 MGHDK and CDR2 SYGVNS. The CDR3 has 13 residues. For the CDR3, the DNA is TGTGCCAGCAGTCGGCAGGGTACAGGGGAGCTGTTTTTT. Encoded protein: CASSRQGTGELFF.

The CDR3 bases are TGTGCCGGGAAGGCAGTTACAAACACCGGGGAGCTGTTTTTT. It encodes CAGKAVTNTGELFF. The chain joins TRBV27 to TRBJ2-2; D is unclear. CDR1 MNHEY and CDR2 SMNVEV come from the germline V gene (reference sequence). The CDR3 sequence is 14 residues long. Trimming took off 11 bases at V and 2 bases at J, with 15 bases between the two ends.

V is TRBV20-1 and J is TRBJ2-5, with 13 bases that match TRBD2. This CDR3 region has 15 residues. CDR1 DFQATT and CDR2 SNEGSKA come from the germline V gene (reference sequence). Trimming took 6 bases from V and 7 from J; bases not matched to a gene: 11. This CDR3 is CSADPGLAGQRTQYF. CDR3 DNA: TGCAGTGCGGATCCGGGACTAGCGGGACAGCGGACCCAGTACTTC.

This chain uses TRBV6-5 with TRBJ1-5; D gene uncertain. V was pared by 6 bases and J by 0 bases, with 12 bases between. This CDR3 region has 15 residues. CDR1 and CDR2 (germline): MNHEY, SVGAGI. The CDR3 nucleotides are TGTGCCAGCAGCCGAGACTTGTATAGCAATCAGCCCCAGCATTTT. It translates to CASSRDLYSNQPQHF.

V and J are TRBV15 and TRBJ1-2, with 7 bases lining up with TRBD1. The V gene end was trimmed by 3 bases and the J gene end by 6 bases; junction bases not matched to a gene: 16. This CDR3 region has 17 residues. Germline V CDR1 and CDR2: LNHNV, YYDKDF (reference sequence). CDR3 in amino acids: CATSRGSAGGQADGYTF. DNA of the CDR3: TGTGCCACCAGCAGGGGGTCGGCAGGGGGTCAAGCTGATGGCTACACCTTC.

The chain recombines TRBV24-1 with TRBJ2-1; a possible D gene is TRBD1 (5 bases). With 4 bases removed from V and 0 bases from J, the gap between germline ends came to 12 bases. This CDR3 has 16 residues. CDR1 is KGHDR, CDR2 SFDVKD, per germline. The CDR3 spells CATSDMDTSSYNEQFF. The CDR3 nucleotides are TGTGCCACCAGTGACATGGACACGAGCTCCTACAATGAGCAGTTCTTC.

The chain joins TRBV11-2 to TRBJ2-4; D remains unclear. Trimming removed 8 bases at V and 0 bases at J, with 8 bases between. Germline CDR1 is SGHAT and CDR2 is FQNNGV. The CDR3 runs 13 residues. CDR3 DNA: TGTGCCAGCTCTTACGGAGCCAAAAACATTCAGTACTTC. Amino acids: CASSYGAKNIQYF.